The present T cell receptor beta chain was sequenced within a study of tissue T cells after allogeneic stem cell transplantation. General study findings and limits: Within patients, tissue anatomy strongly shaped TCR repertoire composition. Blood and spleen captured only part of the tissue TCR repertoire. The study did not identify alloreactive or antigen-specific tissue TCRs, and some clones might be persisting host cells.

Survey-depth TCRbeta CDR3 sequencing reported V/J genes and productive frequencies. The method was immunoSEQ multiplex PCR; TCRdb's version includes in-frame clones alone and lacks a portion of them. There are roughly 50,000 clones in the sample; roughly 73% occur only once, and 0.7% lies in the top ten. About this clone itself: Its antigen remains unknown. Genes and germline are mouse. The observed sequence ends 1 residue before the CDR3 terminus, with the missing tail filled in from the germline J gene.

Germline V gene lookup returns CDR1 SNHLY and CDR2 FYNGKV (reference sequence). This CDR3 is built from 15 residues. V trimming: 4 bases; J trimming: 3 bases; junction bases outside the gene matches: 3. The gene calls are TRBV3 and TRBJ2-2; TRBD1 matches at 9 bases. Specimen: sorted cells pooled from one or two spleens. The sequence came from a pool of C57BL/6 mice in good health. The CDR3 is CASSSTGGDTGQLYF. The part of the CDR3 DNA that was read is TGTGCCAGCAGCTCGACAGGGGGGGACACCGGGCAGCTCTAC.